The text below deals with one TCR beta chain. The data stem from a study of patients and donors after allogeneic stem cell transplantation. One entry per CDR3 protein results from TCRdb running MiXCR on the RT-PCR reads. The table lists around 200,000 distinct CDR3 sequences, less than 50% of them singletons. The V gene lost 4 bases and the J gene lost 5 bases, with 0 bases spanning the gap. This CDR3 has 9 amino acids. Per the germline V gene, CDR1 is DFQATT and CDR2 is SNEGSKA (reference sequence). V usage is TRBV20-1 and J usage is TRBJ2-1, with D hard to call. The sample consisted of blood, either unsorted or a sorted T cell fraction (not recorded which). This receptor was taken from a human donor who was either an allogeneic HSCT recipient or a stem cell or donor lymphocyte infusion donor (not recorded which). It is not recorded whose cells these are; they may come from a transplant donor. The DNA for the CDR3 is TGCAGTGCTAACAATGAGCAGTTCTTC. This encodes CSANNEQFF.